What follows is one T cell receptor (beta chain) and its context. Its antigen is not identified. TCRdb re-called the 5' RACE reads and shows each CDR3 protein once, DNA omitted. The sample has about 410,000 distinct CDR3 sequences. This sample was taken from a study of T cells expressing NK-cell markers. This CDR3 has 12 amino acids. The study, taken as a whole, reports: These clonotypes additionally ranked first within the CD3+CD56-NKG2C+ fraction of a few donors.

The sequence came from a woman between 50 and 59 years old in good health. The sequencing sample was made of blood T cells: a sorted CD56 or NKG2C T cell subset, CD4+ or CD8+ T cells, or bulk PBMC T cells (not recorded which). V gene TRBV12-3 or TRBV12-4 combines with J gene TRBJ2-7. CDR3 in amino acids: CASSSGLYEQYF.